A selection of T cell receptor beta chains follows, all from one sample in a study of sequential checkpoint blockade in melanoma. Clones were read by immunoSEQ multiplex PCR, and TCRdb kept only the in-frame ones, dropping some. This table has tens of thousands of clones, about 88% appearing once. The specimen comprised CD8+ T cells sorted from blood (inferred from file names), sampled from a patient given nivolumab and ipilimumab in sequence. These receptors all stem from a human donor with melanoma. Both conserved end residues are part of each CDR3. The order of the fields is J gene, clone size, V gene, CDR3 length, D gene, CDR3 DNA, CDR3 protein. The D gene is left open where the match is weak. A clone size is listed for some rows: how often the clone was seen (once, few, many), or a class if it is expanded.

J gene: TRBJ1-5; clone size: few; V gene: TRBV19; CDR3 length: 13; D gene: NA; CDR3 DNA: TGTGCCAGTAAAACCCAGGGTTTGGAGCCCCAGCATTTT; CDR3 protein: CASKTQGLEPQHF
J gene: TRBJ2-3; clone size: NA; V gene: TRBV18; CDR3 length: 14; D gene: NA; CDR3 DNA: TGTGCCAGCTCACCAGTCGCGAACACAGATACGCAGTATTTT; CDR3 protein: CASSPVANTDTQYF
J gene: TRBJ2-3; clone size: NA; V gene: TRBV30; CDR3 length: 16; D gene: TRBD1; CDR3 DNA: TGTGCCTGGAGCAACGGACAGGGCCTATACACAGATACGCAGTATTTT; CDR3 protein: CAWSNGQGLYTDTQYF
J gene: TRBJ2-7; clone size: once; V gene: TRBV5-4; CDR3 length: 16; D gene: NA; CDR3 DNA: TGTGCCAGCAGCTTGAGAGGAGGGGGCTTCCGATACGAGCAGTACTTC; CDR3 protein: CASSLRGGGFRYEQYF
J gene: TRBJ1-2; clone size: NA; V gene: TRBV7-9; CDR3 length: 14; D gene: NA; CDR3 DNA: TGTGCCAGCAATACACTCGAGGGGGTAGAAGGCTACACCTTC; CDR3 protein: CASNTLEGVEGYTF
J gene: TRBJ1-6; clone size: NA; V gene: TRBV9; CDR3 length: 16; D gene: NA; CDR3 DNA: TGTGCCAGCAGCGCTCCCTCGACAGCTTATAATTCACCCCTCCACTTT; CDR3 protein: CASSAPSTAYNSPLHF
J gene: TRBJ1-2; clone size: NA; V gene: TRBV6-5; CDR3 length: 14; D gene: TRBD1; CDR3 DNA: TGTGCCAGCAGCGAGATACAGGGGGCTTATGGCTACACCTTC; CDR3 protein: CASSEIQGAYGYTF
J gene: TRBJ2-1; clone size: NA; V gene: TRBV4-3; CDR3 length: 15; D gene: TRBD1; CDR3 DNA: TGCGCCAGCAGCCAAGACTATAATCCGGGACAGGAGCAGTTCTTC; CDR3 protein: CASSQDYNPGQEQFF
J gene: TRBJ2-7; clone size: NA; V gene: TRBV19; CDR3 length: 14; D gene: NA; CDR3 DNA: TGTGCCAGTAGTATAGGGGACACCGGCTACGAGCAGTACTTC; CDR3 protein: CASSIGDTGYEQYF
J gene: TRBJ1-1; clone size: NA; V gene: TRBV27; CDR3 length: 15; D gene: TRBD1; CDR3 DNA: TGTGCCAGCAGTTTATCGAACAGGGGAATGACTGAAGCTTTCTTT; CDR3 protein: CASSLSNRGMTEAFF
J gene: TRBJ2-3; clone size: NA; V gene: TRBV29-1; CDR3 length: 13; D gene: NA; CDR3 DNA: TGCAGCGTCGGAGGAGGGAACACAGATACGCAGTATTTT; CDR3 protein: CSVGGGNTDTQYF
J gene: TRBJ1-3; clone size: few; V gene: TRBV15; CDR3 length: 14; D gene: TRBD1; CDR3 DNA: TGTGCCACCAGCCAGGGACAGACTGGAAACACCATATATTTT; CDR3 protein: CATSQGQTGNTIYF
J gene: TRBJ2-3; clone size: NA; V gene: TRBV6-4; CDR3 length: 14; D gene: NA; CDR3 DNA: TGTGCCAGCAGTGAAGTGGGAGAGACAGATACGCAGTATTTT; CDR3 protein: CASSEVGETDTQYF
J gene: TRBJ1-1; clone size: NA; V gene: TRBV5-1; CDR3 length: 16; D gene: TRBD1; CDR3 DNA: TGCGCCAGCAGCTCCCGGGACAGGGGACCGAACACTGAAGCTTTCTTT; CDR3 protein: CASSSRDRGPNTEAFF
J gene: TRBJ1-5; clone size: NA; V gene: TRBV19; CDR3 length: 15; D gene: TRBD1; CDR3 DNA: TGTGCCAGTAGTATAGGGACAGGGGGCTATCAGCCCCAGCATTTT; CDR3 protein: CASSIGTGGYQPQHF
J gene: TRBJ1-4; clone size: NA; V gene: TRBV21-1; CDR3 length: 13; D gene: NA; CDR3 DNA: TGTGCCAGCACCAGGGGGACAGAGGCAGGACTGTTTTTT; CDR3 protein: CASTRGTEAGLFF
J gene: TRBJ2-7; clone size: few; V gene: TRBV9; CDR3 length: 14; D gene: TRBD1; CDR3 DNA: TGTGCCAGCAGCGCCGGGACAGGGGTCTACGAGCAGTACTTC; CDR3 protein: CASSAGTGVYEQYF
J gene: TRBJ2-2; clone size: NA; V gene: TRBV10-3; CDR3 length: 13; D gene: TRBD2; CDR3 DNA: TGTGCCATCACTAGCGGGGGCTCCGGGGAGCTGTTTTTT; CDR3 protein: CAITSGGSGELFF
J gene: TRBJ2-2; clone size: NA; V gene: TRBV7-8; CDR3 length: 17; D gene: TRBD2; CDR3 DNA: TGTGCCAGCAGCTTGGGAGCGGGGGGGCAGGGCACCGGGGAGCTGTTTTTT; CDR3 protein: CASSLGAGGQGTGELFF
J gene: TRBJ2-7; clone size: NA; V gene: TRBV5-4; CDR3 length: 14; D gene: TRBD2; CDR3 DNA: TGTGCCAGCAGCTTGGCCACTAGCGGCTACGAGCAGTACTTC; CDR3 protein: CASSLATSGYEQYF
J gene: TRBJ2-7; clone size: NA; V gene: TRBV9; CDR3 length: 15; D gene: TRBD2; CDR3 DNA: TGTGCCAGCAGCCCGACTAGCGGCGTTTCCTACGAGCAGTACTTC; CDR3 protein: CASSPTSGVSYEQYF
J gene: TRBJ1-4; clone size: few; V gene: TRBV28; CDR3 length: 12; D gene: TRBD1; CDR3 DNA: TGTGCCAGCAGGGGGACAGGGGAAAAACTGTTTTTT; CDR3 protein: CASRGTGEKLFF
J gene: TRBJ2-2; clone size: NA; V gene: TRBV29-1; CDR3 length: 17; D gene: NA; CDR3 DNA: TGCAGCGTTCGGAGAGTGCTGGGACCGGAGGGGACCGGGGAGCTGTTTTTT; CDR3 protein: CSVRRVLGPEGTGELFF
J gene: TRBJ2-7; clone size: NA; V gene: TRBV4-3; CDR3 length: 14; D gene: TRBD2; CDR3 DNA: TGCGCCAGCAGCCATAGGACTAGCGGGCACGAGCAGTACTTC; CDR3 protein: CASSHRTSGHEQYF
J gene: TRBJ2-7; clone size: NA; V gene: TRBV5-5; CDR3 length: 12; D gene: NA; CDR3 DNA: TGTGCCAGCAGCTTAGGGGTGGCCGAGCAGTACTTC; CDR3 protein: CASSLGVAEQYF
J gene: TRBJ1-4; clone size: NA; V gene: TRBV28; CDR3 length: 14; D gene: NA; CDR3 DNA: TGTGCCAGCAGTTCACTCGCGGGTGGAGAAAAACTGTTTTTT; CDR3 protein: CASSSLAGGEKLFF
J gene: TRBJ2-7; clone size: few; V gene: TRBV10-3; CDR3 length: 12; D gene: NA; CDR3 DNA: TGTGCCATCAGTGATCGAGCGGGTGAGCAGTACTTC; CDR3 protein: CAISDRAGEQYF
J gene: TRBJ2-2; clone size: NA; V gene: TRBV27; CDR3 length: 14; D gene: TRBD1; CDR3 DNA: TGTGCCAGCCTCCCGACAGGGCCCACCGGGGAGCTGTTTTTT; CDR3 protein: CASLPTGPTGELFF
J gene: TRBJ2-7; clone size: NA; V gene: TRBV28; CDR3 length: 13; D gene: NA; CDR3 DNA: TGTGCCAGCAGTTTAGTCACTTCCTACGAGCAGTACTTC; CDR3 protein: CASSLVTSYEQYF
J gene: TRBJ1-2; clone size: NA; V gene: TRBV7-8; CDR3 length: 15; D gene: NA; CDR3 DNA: TGTGCCAGCAGCTTAGGTGATGTGAAACGGAGAGGCTACACCTTC; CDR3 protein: CASSLGDVKRRGYTF
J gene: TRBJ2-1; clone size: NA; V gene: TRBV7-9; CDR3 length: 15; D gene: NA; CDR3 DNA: TGTGCCAGCAGCTCCCTCGACAGGTTCCACAATGAGCAGTTCTTC; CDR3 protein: CASSSLDRFHNEQFF
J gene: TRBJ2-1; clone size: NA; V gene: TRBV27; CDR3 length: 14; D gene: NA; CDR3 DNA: TGTGCCAGCAGTCCGGGACTGGCAAACAATGAGCAGTTCTTC; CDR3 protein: CASSPGLANNEQFF
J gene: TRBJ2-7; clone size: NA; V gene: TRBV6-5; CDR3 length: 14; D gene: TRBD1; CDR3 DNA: TGTGCCAGCAGTTACGTAGCAGGGGGACGGGAGCAGTACTTC; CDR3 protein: CASSYVAGGREQYF
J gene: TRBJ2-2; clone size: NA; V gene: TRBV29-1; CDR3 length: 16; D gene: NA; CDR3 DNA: TGCAGCGTTGAAGATCTGGCTAGCCCGAACACCGGGGAGCTGTTTTTT; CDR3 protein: CSVEDLASPNTGELFF